This T cell receptor (beta chain) came from a study of T cell responses to AZD1222 COVID-19 vaccine. General study findings and limits: Regions 160-218 and 743-854 held dominance among vaccine-associated CD4 TCRs, which spanned spike. Among spike-specific TCRs, nearly half reportedly target unmutated variant regions. Baseline testing showed seropositivity in only a handful of AZD1222 recipients.

This CDR3 is 13 amino acids long. V shed 9 bases, J shed 6 bases, and the junction held 9 bases outside the gene matches. Germline assignment: CDR1 LNHDA and CDR2 SQIVND (reference sequence). Sequenced by immunoSEQ multiplex PCR; TCRdb stores in-frame clones only, minus some. Found here are some 150,000 clones, just over 85% of them singletons; the top ten hold 3% to 4.5%. As for this clone: Its antigen is as yet unknown.

Sequenced material: peripheral blood, taken on day 0 of AZD1222 vaccination. This chain links TRBV19 with TRBJ2-7, with 9 bases that match TRBD1. The receptor's source is an adult in good health. CDR3 residues: CARGTGLLGEQYF. Written as DNA, the CDR3 is TGTGCCAGAGGGACAGGGCTTCTAGGCGAGCAGTACTTC.